A selection of T cell receptor beta chains follows, all from one sample in a study of T-cell reconstitution after alpha-beta-depleted transplantation in children. TCRdb analysed the PCR reads with MiXCR anew, one entry per CDR3 protein. The profile shows under 50,000 distinct CDR3 sequences, approximately 52% of them singletons. Sequenced here: peripheral blood, sampled before TCRalphabeta/CD19-depleted stem cell transplant. Source of these receptors: a boy younger than two with SCID, due to receive a stem cell transplant. The CDR3 runs from the conserved cysteine through the conserved F or W. Fields, in order: V gene, clone size, J gene, CDR3 protein. A row's size may be missing; if present it is once, few, many or a size class.

TRBV12-3/TRBV12-4	NA	TRBJ2-2	CASSFGTSGGPTGELFF
TRBV24-1	NA	TRBJ2-2	CATSDPRGAGELFF
TRBV13	NA	TRBJ1-3	CASRFRSGNTIYF
TRBV4-3	NA	TRBJ2-3	CASSQDLGGRRTDTQYF
TRBV5-2	NA	TRBJ2-7	CAMGPRPGPTYEQYF
TRBV18	NA	TRBJ2-3	CASSPGSTDTQYF
TRBV29-1	once	TRBJ2-7	CSVGSPSTYEQYF
TRBV25-1	NA	TRBJ2-2	CASSPGGDTGELFF
TRBV11-2	NA	TRBJ2-7	CASSLEGLAGDKSSYEQYF
TRBV5-1	NA	TRBJ1-1	CASVDRPNTEAFF
TRBV12-3/TRBV12-4	NA	TRBJ2-1	CASKLTGGGNNEQFF
TRBV7-9	few	TRBJ2-6	CASSLVGSGANVLTF
TRBV20-1	NA	TRBJ2-7	CSASTVGQVGYEQYF
TRBV5-1	NA	NA	CASSLGTGGFPGTQHF
TRBV5-5	NA	TRBJ2-5	CASSFGTGGSKTQYF
TRBV6-5	NA	TRBJ2-3	CASSYPGAGGPDTQYF
TRBV4-2	few	TRBJ2-3	CASSQIAGTSGSTDTQYF
TRBV28	NA	TRBJ2-7	CASSLRTVYEQYF
TRBV27	NA	TRBJ1-4	CASSFGQPAANEKLFF
TRBV4-1	NA	TRBJ2-2	CASSQKRAGGVAGELFF
TRBV4-3	NA	TRBJ1-4	CASSPGGATNEKLFF